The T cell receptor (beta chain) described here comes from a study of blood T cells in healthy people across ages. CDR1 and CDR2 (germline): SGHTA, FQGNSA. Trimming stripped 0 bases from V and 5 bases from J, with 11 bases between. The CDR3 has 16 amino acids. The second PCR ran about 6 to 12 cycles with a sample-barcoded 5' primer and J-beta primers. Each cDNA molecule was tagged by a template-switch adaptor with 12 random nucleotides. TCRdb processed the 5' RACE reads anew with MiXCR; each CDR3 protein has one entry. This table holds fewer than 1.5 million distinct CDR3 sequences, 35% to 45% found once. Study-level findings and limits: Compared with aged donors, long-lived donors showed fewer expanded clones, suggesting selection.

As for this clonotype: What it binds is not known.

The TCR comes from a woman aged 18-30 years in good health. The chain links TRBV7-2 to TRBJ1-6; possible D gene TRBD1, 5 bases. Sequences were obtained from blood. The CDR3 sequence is CASSLAGALNNSPLHF. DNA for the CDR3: TGTGCCAGCAGCTTAGCCGGGGCCCTAAATAATTCACCCCTCCACTTT.